Described below is a single TCR beta chain sequence and its context. Original handling: Nucleated cell number was recorded as an estimate derived from reference gene primer amplification. The table came from immunoSEQ multiplex PCR; TCRdb's copy has only in-frame clones and leaves some out. The V and J calls and the clone size are those of that table, but D and trimming were determined from the DNA. The data show 95,000 to 110,000 clones, with about 90% seen just once and 3% to 3.5% held by the top ten. The record originates from a study of blood T cell repertoires in COVID-19. Study background: Some COVID-19 samples were acute and others convalescent; all came from the United States, Italy and Spain. The analysed material was cDNA or gDNA that came from T cells, B-cell-depleted T cells, or PBMCs.

CDR1 and CDR2 from the germline V gene are DFQATT and SNEGSKA (reference sequence). Trimming took off 7 bases at V and 9 bases at J, with 11 bases between the two ends. The CDR3 is 10 amino acids. This clonotype originated in a human donor in a cohort sampled during active COVID-19. The rearrangement links TRBV20-1 to TRBJ2-3; D uncertain. Sequenced: peripheral blood. In nucleotides, the CDR3 is TGCAGTGTCGCTGGAGTCACGCAGTATTTT. Translated: CSVAGVTQYF.